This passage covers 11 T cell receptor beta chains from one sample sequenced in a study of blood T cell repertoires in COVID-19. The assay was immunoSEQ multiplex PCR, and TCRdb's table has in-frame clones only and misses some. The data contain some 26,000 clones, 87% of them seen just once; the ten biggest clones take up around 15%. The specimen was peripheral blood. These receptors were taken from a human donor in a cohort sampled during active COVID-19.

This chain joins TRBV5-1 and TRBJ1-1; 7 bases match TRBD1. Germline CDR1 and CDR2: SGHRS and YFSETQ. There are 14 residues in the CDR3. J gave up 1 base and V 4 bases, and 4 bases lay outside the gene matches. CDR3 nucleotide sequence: TGCGCCAGCAGCGACAGGGTGCGGAACACTGAAGCTTTCTTT. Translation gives CASSDRVRNTEAFF.

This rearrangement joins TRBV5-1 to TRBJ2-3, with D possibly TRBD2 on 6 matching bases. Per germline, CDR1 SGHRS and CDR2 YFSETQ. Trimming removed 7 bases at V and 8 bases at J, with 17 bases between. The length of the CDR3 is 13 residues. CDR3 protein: CASGATGAGTQYF. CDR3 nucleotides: TGCGCCAGCGGGGCCACGGGAGCGGGTACGCAGTATTTT.

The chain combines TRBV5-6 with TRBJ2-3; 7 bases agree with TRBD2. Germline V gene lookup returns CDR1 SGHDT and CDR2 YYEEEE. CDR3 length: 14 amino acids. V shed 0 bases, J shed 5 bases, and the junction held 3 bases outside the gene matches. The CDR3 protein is CASSLGSGVDTQYF. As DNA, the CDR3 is TGTGCCAGCAGCTTGGGCAGCGGGGTAGATACGCAGTATTTT.

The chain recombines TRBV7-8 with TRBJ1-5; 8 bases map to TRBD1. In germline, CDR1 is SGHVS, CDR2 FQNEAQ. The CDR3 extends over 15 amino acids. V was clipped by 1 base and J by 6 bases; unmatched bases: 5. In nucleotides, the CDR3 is TGTGCCAGCAGCTTAGGGACAGGGAGGGTTCAGCCCCAGCATTTT. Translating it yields CASSLGTGRVQPQHF.

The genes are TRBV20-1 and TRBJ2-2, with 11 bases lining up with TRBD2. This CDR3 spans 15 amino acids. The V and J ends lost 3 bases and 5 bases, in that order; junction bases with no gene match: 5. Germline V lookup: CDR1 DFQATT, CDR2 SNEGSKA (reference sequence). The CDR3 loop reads CSASTSGSMTGELFF. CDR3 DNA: TGCAGTGCTAGTACTAGCGGGAGTATGACCGGGGAGCTGTTTTTT.

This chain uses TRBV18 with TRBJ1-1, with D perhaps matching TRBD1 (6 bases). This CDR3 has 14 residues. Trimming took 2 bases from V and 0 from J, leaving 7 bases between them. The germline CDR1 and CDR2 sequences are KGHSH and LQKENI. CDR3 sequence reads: CASSPAGVNTEAFF. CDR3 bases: TGTGCCAGCTCACCAGCAGGGGTGAACACTGAAGCTTTCTTT.

This CDR3 reads CASSLGAGGIYNEQFF. As DNA, the CDR3 is TGCGCCAGCAGCTTGGGGGCAGGGGGTATCTACAATGAGCAGTTCTTC. This sequence joins TRBV5-1 and TRBJ2-1, with 7 bases aligning to TRBD1. The CDR3 is 16 amino acids. In germline, CDR1 is SGHRS, CDR2 YFSETQ. Germline trimming cut 0 bases from V and 3 bases from J; bases unmatched to any gene: 6.

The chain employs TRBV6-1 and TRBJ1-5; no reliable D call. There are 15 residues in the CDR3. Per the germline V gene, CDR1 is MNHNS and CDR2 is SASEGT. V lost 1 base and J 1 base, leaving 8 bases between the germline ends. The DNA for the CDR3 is TGTGCCAGCAGTGAAGGTCCGAGAAGCAATCAGCCCCAGCATTTT. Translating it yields CASSEGPRSNQPQHF.

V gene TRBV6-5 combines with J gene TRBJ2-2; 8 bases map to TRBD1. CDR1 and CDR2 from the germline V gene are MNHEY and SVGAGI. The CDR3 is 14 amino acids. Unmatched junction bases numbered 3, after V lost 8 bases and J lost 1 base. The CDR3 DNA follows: TGTGCCAGCTTGGACAGGGAGAACACCGGGGAGCTGTTTTTT. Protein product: CASLDRENTGELFF.

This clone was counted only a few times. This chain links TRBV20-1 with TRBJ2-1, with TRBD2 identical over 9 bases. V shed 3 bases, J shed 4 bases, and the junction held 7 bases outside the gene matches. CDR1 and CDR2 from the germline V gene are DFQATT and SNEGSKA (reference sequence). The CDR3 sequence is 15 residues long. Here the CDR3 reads CSASRREGAYNEQFF. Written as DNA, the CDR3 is TGCAGTGCTAGTCGGCGGGAGGGCGCGTACAATGAGCAGTTCTTC.

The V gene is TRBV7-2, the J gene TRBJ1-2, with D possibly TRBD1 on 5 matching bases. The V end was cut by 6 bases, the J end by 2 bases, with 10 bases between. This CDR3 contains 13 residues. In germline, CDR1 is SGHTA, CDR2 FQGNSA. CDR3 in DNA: TGTGCCAGCAGTACGACAGCAAACTATGGCTACACCTTC. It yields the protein CASSTTANYGYTF.